The 18 T cell receptor beta chains below all came from one sample that was sequenced in a study of blood T cell repertoires in COVID-19. TCRdb's copy holds only in-frame clones and misses some; the assay was immunoSEQ multiplex PCR. The sample records 100,000 or so clones, roughly four fifths being singletons. Sequenced material: peripheral blood. The origin of the receptors is an elderly woman with acute or convalescent COVID-19.

This chain links TRBV19 with TRBJ1-6, with D perhaps matching TRBD1 (5 bases). Germline V gene data show CDR1 as LNHDA and CDR2 as SQIVND (reference sequence). The germline V and J ends were trimmed by 6 bases and 2 bases, with 11 bases remaining between them. The CDR3 has 15 residues. The CDR3, as DNA: TGTGCCAGTAGCAATGGACACCCCTATAATTCACCCCTCCACTTT. Translating gives CASSNGHPYNSPLHF. The entire variable domain, with the rest obtained from reference TRBV19 and TRBJ1-6, is as follows: DGGITQSPKYLFRKEGQNVTLSCEQNLNHDAMYWYRQDPGQGLRLIYYSQIVNDFQKGDIAEGYSVSREKKESFPLTVTSAQKNPTAFYLCASSNGHPYNSPLHFGNGTRLTVT.

The chain employs TRBV6-5 and TRBJ2-5; D is uncertain. The V gene lost 5 bases and the J gene lost 3 bases, with 10 bases spanning the gap. CDR1 is MNHEY and CDR2 is SVGAGI in the germline V gene. The CDR3 runs to 13 residues. Here the CDR3 reads CASSHRQEETQYF. CDR3 nucleotides: TGTGCCAGCAGTCACCGACAAGAAGAGACCCAGTACTTC.

This chain uses TRBV24-1 with TRBJ2-1, with 11 bases fitting TRBD2. Germline-derived CDR1 and CDR2 are KGHDR and SFDVKD. V lost 4 bases, J lost 0 bases, and 10 bases stayed unmatched. This CDR3 contains 19 residues. CDR3 sequence (DNA): TGTGCCACCAGTGACCCCGCTGGGACTAGCGGCTTCTCCTACAATGAGCAGTTCTTC. This gives the protein CATSDPAGTSGFSYNEQFF.

V gene TRBV4-1 combines with J gene TRBJ2-1; TRBD2 agrees at 10 bases. CDR1 and CDR2 (germline): MGHRA, YSYEKL. The CDR3 has 16 amino acids. The V segment lost 1 base and the J segment 10 bases; nucleotides outside the gene matches: 10. The DNA for the CDR3 is TGCGCCAGCAGCCAAGCGGAGACTAGCGGGCTTGGAGAGCAGTTCTTC. Translation: CASSQAETSGLGEQFF.

This clone came up a few times. The CDR3 sequence is CASSIDRAGELFF. The CDR3 DNA follows: TGTGCCAGTAGTATAGACAGGGCCGGGGAGCTGTTTTTT. The gene calls are TRBV19 and TRBJ2-2; possibly TRBD1 for D (5 bases). Per the germline V gene, CDR1 is LNHDA and CDR2 is SQIVND (reference sequence). The CDR3 has 13 residues. V lost 0 bases to trimming and J lost 6 bases, with 5 bases between them.

V and J are TRBV9 and TRBJ1-2, with D uncertain. Germline lookup yields CDR1 SGDLS and CDR2 YYNGEE. This CDR3 spans 13 amino acids. The V gene lost 1 base and the J gene lost 3 bases, with 7 bases spanning the gap. CDR3 sequence reads: CASSVTTDYGYTF. CDR3 in DNA: TGTGCCAGCAGCGTAACCACGGACTATGGCTACACCTTC.

The gene calls are TRBV7-2 and TRBJ1-1; 7 bases fit TRBD1. Germline V gene data show CDR1 as SGHTA and CDR2 as FQGNSA. After removal of 4 bases from V and 5 bases from J, the junction contained 7 bases not matched to a gene. The CDR3 spans 14 residues. CDR3 loop: CASSSTGTSTEAFF. The CDR3 DNA reads as TGTGCCAGCAGCTCGACAGGGACGAGTACTGAAGCTTTCTTT.

This clone was observed a handful of times. The J gene is TRBJ2-1, the V gene TRBV6-6, with D uncertain. V was clipped by 1 base and J by 11 bases, with 6 bases between them. The CDR3 is made up of 11 amino acids. Per germline, CDR1 MNHNY and CDR2 SVGAGI (reference sequence). CDR3 in amino acids: CASSYWQQQFF. CDR3 bases: TGTGCCAGCAGTTACTGGCAACAGCAGTTCTTC.

The gene calls are TRBV28 and TRBJ2-2; 12 bases line up with TRBD2. This CDR3 has 18 amino acids. V trimming: 1 base; J trimming: 5 bases; junction bases outside the gene matches: 8. CDR1 and CDR2 from the germline V gene are MDHEN and SYDVKM. The CDR3 here is CASSLYPSGRADTGELFF. CDR3 bases: TGTGCCAGCAGTTTATATCCTAGCGGGAGGGCCGATACCGGGGAGCTGTTTTTT. Complete variable domain (other parts from reference TRBV28 and TRBJ2-2): DVKVTQSSRYLVKRTGEKVFLECVQDMDHENMFWYRQDPGLGLRLIYFSYDVKMKEKGDIPEGYSVSREKKERFSLILESASTNQTSMYLCASSLYPSGRADTGELFFGEGSRLTVL.

This chain uses TRBV6-5 with TRBJ1-1; possible D gene TRBD1, 6 bases. Trimming took off 5 bases at V and 12 bases at J, with 19 bases between the two ends. CDR3 length: 13 amino acids. Germline V gene data show CDR1 as MNHEY and CDR2 as SVGAGI. The CDR3: CASSPGQTKMTFF. CDR3 nucleotides: TGTGCCAGCAGTCCCGGACAGACGAAGATGACTTTCTTT.

The V gene is TRBV5-6, the J gene TRBJ2-3; maybe TRBD2 (6 bases). CDR1 and CDR2 (germline): SGHDT, YYEEEE. The CDR3 has 13 amino acids. Trimming stripped 6 bases from V and 8 bases from J, with 16 bases between. The CDR3, as DNA: TGTGCCAGCACCTTCCTGGGGGGTAGTACGCAGTATTTT. Translating gives CASTFLGGSTQYF. The entire variable domain, with the rest obtained from reference TRBV5-6 and TRBJ2-3, is as follows: DAGVTQSPTHLIKTRGQQVTLRCSPKSGHDTVSWYQQALGQGPQFIFQYYEEEERQRGNFPDRFSGHQFPNYSSELNVNALLLGDSALYLCASTFLGGSTQYFGPGTRLTVL.

This chain connects TRBV2 to TRBJ1-5; no firm D call. The CDR3 consists of 14 residues. Trimming left V 2 bases short and J 4 bases short, with 9 bases between. CDR1 is SNHLY, CDR2 FYNNEI, per germline. The CDR3 DNA reads as TGTGCCAGCAGTGAACGGACGGGGAATCAGCCCCAGCATTTT. It translates to CASSERTGNQPQHF.

The chain joins TRBV7-9 to TRBJ1-1; 7 nucleotides match TRBD1. Germline V gene lookup returns CDR1 SEHNR and CDR2 FQNEAQ (reference sequence). The CDR3 runs to 13 residues. Trimming removed 4 bases from V and 7 bases from J; junction bases left unmatched: 6. CDR3 in DNA: TGTGCCAGCAGCTCCAGACAGGGAATTGAAGCTTTCTTT. This translates into CASSSRQGIEAFF.

The chain combines TRBV7-2 with TRBJ2-1, with 10 positions matching TRBD2. Germline lookup yields CDR1 SGHTA and CDR2 FQGNSA. The CDR3 loop spans 18 amino acids. V trimming: 8 bases; J trimming: 7 bases; junction bases outside the gene matches: 20. The CDR3 reads CASAKKGTSAAFANEQFF. CDR3 coding DNA: TGTGCCAGCGCTAAAAAGGGGACTAGCGCCGCATTTGCAAATGAGCAGTTCTTC.

The rearrangement links TRBV4-1 to TRBJ1-1, with a weak D call TRBD1 (6 bases). V was cut by 1 base and J by 3 bases, with 12 bases left in between. The CDR3 contains 15 residues. Germline V gene sequence: CDR1 MGHRA, CDR2 YSYEKL. The CDR3 sequence is CASSQGTARDTEAFF. CDR3 nucleotides: TGCGCCAGCAGCCAAGGGACAGCGAGGGACACTGAAGCTTTCTTT.

DNA for the CDR3: TGCGCCAGCAGCTTGGACAGGGCTGGGGCCAACGTCCTGACTTTC. As protein: CASSLDRAGANVLTF. This chain uses TRBV5-1 with TRBJ2-6; possibly TRBD1 for D (6 bases). The ends were cut back, 0 bases at V and 2 bases at J, with 6 bases in the middle. Germline assignment: CDR1 SGHRS and CDR2 YFSETQ. There are 15 residues in the CDR3.

The chain uses TRBV18 and TRBJ1-4; the D gene is possibly TRBD1 (6 bases). The length of the CDR3 is 14 residues. V lost 1 base to trimming and J lost 7 bases, with 10 bases between them. Germline CDR1 is KGHSH and CDR2 is LQKENI. The CDR3, as DNA: TGTGCCAGCTCACCACGACAGGACGGTGAAAAACTGTTTTTT. Translation: CASSPRQDGEKLFF. Full variable domain (rest looked up from reference TRBV18 and TRBJ1-4): NAGVMQNPRHLVRRRGQEARLRCSPMKGHSHVYWYRQLPEEGLKFMVYLQKENIIDESGMPKERFSAEFPKEGPSILRIQQVVRGDSAAYFCASSPRQDGEKLFFGSGTQLSVL.

This clone was observed once. The chain employs TRBV7-8 and TRBJ1-2; unclear D gene. V lost 5 bases, J lost 0 bases, and 10 bases lay in between. This CDR3 has 14 residues. Per the germline V gene, CDR1 is SGHVS and CDR2 is FQNEAQ. DNA of the CDR3: TGTGCCAGCAGCCTCACAGATGCTAACTATGGCTACACCTTC. It encodes CASSLTDANYGYTF.